This TCR beta chain emerged from a study of T cell repertoires in cytomegalovirus infection. Study-level information: It can be stated that public TCR beta signatures indicated CMV infection as well as a matching HLA type.

V lost 3 bases to trimming and J lost 1 base, with 9 bases between them. Germline CDR1 is ENHRY and CDR2 is SYGVKD. This CDR3 comprises 14 residues. Each CDR3 protein gets one entry after TCRdb re-called the reads with MiXCR. The sample has roughly 500,000 distinct CDR3 sequences, around 11% seen once. General observations from the study: Accumulated public TCR beta family frequency recognized individuals carrying CMV together with the relevant HLA. The ex vivo response showed dominance by HLA-C-restricted CMV-specific TCR beta clonotypes.

This clonotype came up many times. The antigen is undetermined. The chain combines TRBV10-3 with TRBJ1-1; tentatively, D is TRBD1 (5 bases). The receptor was derived from a human donor in good health (CMV status not recorded). Some clones in this sample may be carry-over from other donors' samples. The sample was PBMCs. CDR3 amino acids: CAISDDSANTEAFF. The CDR3 nucleotides read TGTGCCATCAGTGACGACAGTGCGAACACTGAAGCTTTCTTT.